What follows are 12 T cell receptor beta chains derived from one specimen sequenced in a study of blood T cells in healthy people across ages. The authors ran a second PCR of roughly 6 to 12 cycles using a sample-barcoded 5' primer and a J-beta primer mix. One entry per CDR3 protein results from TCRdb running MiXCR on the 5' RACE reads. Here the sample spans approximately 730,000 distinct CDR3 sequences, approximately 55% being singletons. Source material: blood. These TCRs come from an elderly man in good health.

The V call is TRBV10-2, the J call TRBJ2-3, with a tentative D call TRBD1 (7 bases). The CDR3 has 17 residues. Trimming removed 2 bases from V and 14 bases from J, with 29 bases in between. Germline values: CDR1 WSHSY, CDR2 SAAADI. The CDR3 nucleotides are TGCGCCAGCAGTGAGAGGGGGCGGGGCACGGGGCACAGATACGCGTATTTT. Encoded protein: CASSERGRGTGHRYAYF.

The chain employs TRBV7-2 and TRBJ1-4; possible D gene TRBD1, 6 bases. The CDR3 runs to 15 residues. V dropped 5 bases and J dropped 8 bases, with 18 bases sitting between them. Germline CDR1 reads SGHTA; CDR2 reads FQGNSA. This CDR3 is CASSPSTGFYEKLFF. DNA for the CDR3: TGTGCCAGCAGCCCCTCAACAGGGTTTTACGAAAAACTGTTTTTT.

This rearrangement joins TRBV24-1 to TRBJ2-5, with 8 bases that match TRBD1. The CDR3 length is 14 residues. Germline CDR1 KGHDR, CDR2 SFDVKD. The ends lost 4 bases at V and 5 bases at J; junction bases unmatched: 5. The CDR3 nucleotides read TGTGCCACCAGTGACCCGACAGGGGTGGAGACCCAGTACTTC. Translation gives CATSDPTGVETQYF.

CDR3 DNA: TGTGCCAGCAGCCCTAGGACAGGGGTCGGATACAATGAGCAGTTCTTC. The encoded protein is CASSPRTGVGYNEQFF. The chain joins TRBV5-6 to TRBJ2-1; TRBD1 matches 9 bases. V was clipped by 4 bases and J by 4 bases; unmatched bases: 9. CDR1 and CDR2 (germline): SGHDT, YYEEEE. The CDR3 loop spans 16 amino acids.

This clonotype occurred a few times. The CDR3 nucleotides read TGTGCCAGCAGCCTCCACGGACAGGGAGGCACTGAAGCTTTCTTT. This codes for CASSLHGQGGTEAFF. V and J are TRBV4-2 and TRBJ1-1, with 8 bases that match TRBD1. Germline V gene sequence: CDR1 LGHNA, CDR2 YNFKEQ. The junction had 8 bases not matched to a gene; V was cut back by 4 bases and J by 4 bases. The CDR3 has 15 amino acids.

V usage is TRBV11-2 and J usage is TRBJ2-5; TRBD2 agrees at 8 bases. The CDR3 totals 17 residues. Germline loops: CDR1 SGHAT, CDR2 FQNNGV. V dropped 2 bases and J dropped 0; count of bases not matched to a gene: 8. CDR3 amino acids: CASSLRVLAVYQETQYF. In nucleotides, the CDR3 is TGTGCCAGCAGCTTAAGAGTACTAGCGGTGTACCAAGAGACCCAGTACTTC.

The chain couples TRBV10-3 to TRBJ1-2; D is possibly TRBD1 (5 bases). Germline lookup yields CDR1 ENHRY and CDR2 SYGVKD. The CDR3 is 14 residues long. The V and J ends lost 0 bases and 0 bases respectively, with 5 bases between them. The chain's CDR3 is CAISESTANYGYTF. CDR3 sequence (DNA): TGTGCCATCAGTGAGTCGACAGCTAACTATGGCTACACCTTC.

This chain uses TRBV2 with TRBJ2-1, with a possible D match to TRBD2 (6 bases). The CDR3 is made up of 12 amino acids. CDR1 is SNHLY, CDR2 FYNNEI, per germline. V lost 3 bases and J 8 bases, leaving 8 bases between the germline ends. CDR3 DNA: TGTGCCAGCAGTGAGGAGGGGTATGAGCAGTTCTTC. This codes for CASSEEGYEQFF.

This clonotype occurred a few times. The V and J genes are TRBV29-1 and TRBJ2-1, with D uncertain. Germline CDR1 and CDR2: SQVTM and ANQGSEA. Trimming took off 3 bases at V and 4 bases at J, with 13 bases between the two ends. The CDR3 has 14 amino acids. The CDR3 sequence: CSVDPSGIYNEQFF. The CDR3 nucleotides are TGCAGCGTTGACCCGTCAGGAATTTACAATGAGCAGTTCTTC.

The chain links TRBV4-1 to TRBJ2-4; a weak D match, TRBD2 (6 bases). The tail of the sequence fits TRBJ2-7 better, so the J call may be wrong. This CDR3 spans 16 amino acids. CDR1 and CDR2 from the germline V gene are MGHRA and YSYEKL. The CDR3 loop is CASSPSRVAETYEQYF. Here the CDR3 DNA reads TGCGCCAGCAGCCCCAGTAGGGTAGCGGAGACCTACGAGCAGTACTTC.

The CDR3 bases are TGCAGTGCTAGGTTAGCGGGAGGGCCCGGAGATACGCAGTATTTT. The encoded protein is CSARLAGGPGDTQYF. The chain is built from TRBV20-1 and TRBJ2-3; 11 bases align to TRBD2. The germline CDR1 and CDR2 sequences are DFQATT and SNEGSKA (reference sequence). J was trimmed by 5 bases and V by 3 bases; bases with no gene match: 7. The CDR3 sequence is 15 residues long.

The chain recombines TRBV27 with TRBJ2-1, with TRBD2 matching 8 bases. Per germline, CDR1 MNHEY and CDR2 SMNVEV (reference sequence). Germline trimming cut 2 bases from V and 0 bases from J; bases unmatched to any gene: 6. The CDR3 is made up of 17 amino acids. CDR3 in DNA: TGTGCCAGCAGTTTAGTCGCTAGCGGGCCCTCCTACAATGAGCAGTTCTTC. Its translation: CASSLVASGPSYNEQFF.